These 27 T cell receptor beta chains were all obtained from the same sample, sequenced in a study of Ad26.COV2.S vaccination and SARS-CoV-2 variants. Profiling relied on immunoSEQ multiplex PCR, and the TCRdb table lists in-frame clones only, not all of them. Of under 550,000 clones listed, about nine tenths are singletons. Treatment given: roughly 18 received Ad26.COV2.S at low or high dose, single or two shots; about 5 received placebo; per-sample allocation not given. Sampling happened 63 days after the first vaccine or placebo injection. The sample was peripheral blood, taken in a trial of Ad26.COV2.S vaccine versus placebo. The receptors were gathered from a person aged 18-60 years who received the Ad26.COV2.S COVID-19 vaccine or a placebo.

V usage is TRBV27 and J usage is TRBJ2-3; no firm D call. V was cut by 0 bases and J by 7 bases, with 5 bases left in between. Germline CDR1 and CDR2: MNHEY and SMNVEV (reference sequence). This CDR3 contains 12 residues. CDR3 amino acids: CASSLSGNTQYF. The CDR3 bases are TGTGCCAGCAGTTTATCGGGCAATACGCAGTATTTT.

V is TRBV24-1 and J is TRBJ1-2; D remains ambiguous. Germline values: CDR1 KGHDR, CDR2 SFDVKD. The V gene lost 4 bases and the J gene lost 7 bases, with 12 bases spanning the gap. The CDR3 consists of 13 residues. CDR3 protein: CATSDGPAGGYTF. In DNA form, the CDR3 reads TGTGCCACCAGTGACGGGCCCGCAGGTGGCTACACCTTC.

The chain has TRBV29-1 and TRBJ2-7, with D maybe TRBD1 (5 bases). This CDR3 is built from 10 residues. V lost 5 bases to trimming and J lost 5 bases, with 7 bases between them. CDR1 and CDR2 (germline): SQVTM, ANQGSEA. In DNA form, the CDR3 reads TGCAGCGTTCAGGGCAACGAGCAGTACTTC. Its protein is CSVQGNEQYF.

J is TRBJ1-4 and V is TRBV5-4; 10 nucleotides agree with TRBD1. This CDR3 region has 16 residues. With 4 bases clipped from V and 2 bases from J, the junction kept 5 bases outside the gene matches. Germline V gives CDR1 SGHNT, CDR2 YYREEE (reference sequence). The CDR3 loop reads CASSMTGGGTNEKLFF. The CDR3 nucleotides are TGTGCCAGCAGCATGACAGGGGGCGGGACTAATGAAAAACTGTTTTTT.

Concerning this clone itself: At one of its ends the junction is not consistent with the germline gene, which may arise from a read error. The chain employs TRBV6-2 or TRBV6-3 and TRBJ2-7, with a possible D match to TRBD1 (5 bases). This CDR3 has 14 amino acids. Germline CDR1 and CDR2: MNHEY and SVGEGT. The CDR3 protein is CASSTPGLGAPRHF. The CDR3 DNA is TGTGCCAGCAGTACCCCAGGGCTGGGCGCCCCAAGGCACTTC.

J is TRBJ2-2 and V is TRBV3-1 (or the pseudogene TRBV3-2), with a tentative D call TRBD1 (6 bases). The CDR3 totals 16 residues. Per germline, CDR1 LGHDT and CDR2 YNNKEL (reference sequence). Deletions cut 3 bases from V and 2 bases from J, with 13 bases between. CDR3 in DNA: TGTGCCAGCAGCCACGCCGGGACATCCAACACCGGGGAGCTGTTTTTT. Translation: CASSHAGTSNTGELFF.

This clone was recorded once. This chain connects TRBV19 to TRBJ2-5; 9 nucleotides line up with TRBD2. Germline CDR1 and CDR2: LNHDA and SQIVND (reference sequence). The V and J ends lost 5 bases and 1 base, in that order; junction bases with no gene match: 5. This CDR3 has 15 amino acids. The CDR3 coding sequence is TGTGCCAGTAGTTTAGGGACTAGCCTCCAAGAGACCCAGTACTTC. This gives the protein CASSLGTSLQETQYF.

The V call is TRBV19, the J call TRBJ2-2; no firm D call. Germline lookup yields CDR1 LNHDA and CDR2 SQIVND (reference sequence). This CDR3 spans 14 amino acids. V was cut by 1 base and J by 8 bases, with 11 bases left in between. CDR3 in amino acids: CASSIVRKLGELFF. The CDR3 nucleotides read TGTGCCAGTAGTATAGTCCGGAAGCTGGGGGAGCTGTTTTTT.

With regard to this clone: Other DNA sequences from this sample encode an identical CDR3 as well. The J gene is TRBJ2-7, the V gene TRBV7-9; no clear D. Trimming cost V 1 base and J 1 base, with 2 bases left between them. The CDR3 contains 12 residues. In germline, CDR1 is SEHNR, CDR2 FQNEAQ (reference sequence). The CDR3 region has the DNA TGTGCCAGCAGCTTAGGTTCCTACGAGCAGTACTTC. Protein product: CASSLGSYEQYF.

The chain joins TRBV3-1 (or the pseudogene TRBV3-2) to TRBJ1-4, with 8 bases lining up with TRBD1. Germline V gene sequence: CDR1 LGHDT, CDR2 YNNKEL (reference sequence). The junction had 5 bases not matched to a gene; V was cut back by 10 bases and J by 4 bases. The CDR3 runs to 13 residues. CDR3 in DNA: TGTGCCACCATGGGACAGGATAATGAAAAACTGTTTTTT. Protein sequence: CATMGQDNEKLFF.

The V call is TRBV19, the J call TRBJ1-2; 8 bases align to TRBD1. V shed 9 bases, J shed 4 bases, and the junction held 10 bases outside the gene matches. This CDR3 has 14 amino acids. Germline CDR1 reads LNHDA; CDR2 reads SQIVND (reference sequence). CDR3 DNA: TGTGCCAGCCAGACAGGGGCGACTCGCTATGGCTACACCTTC. Translating gives CASQTGATRYGYTF.

This chain joins TRBV6-5 and TRBJ1-4; 7 bases are shared with TRBD1. The CDR3 covers 15 residues. With V trimmed by 5 bases and J by 2 bases, 5 bases remained unmatched. Germline V gene data show CDR1 as MNHEY and CDR2 as SVGAGI. Written as DNA, the CDR3 is TGTGCCAGCAGTCAGACAGGGTTTACTAATGAAAAACTGTTTTTT. It yields the protein CASSQTGFTNEKLFF.

This chain connects TRBV7-9 to TRBJ2-7, with 8 bases that match TRBD1. Germline CDR1 is SEHNR and CDR2 is FQNEAQ (reference sequence). There are 14 residues in the CDR3. V dropped 3 bases and J dropped 1; count of bases not matched to a gene: 2. The CDR3 region is CASSFGQGSYEQYF. CDR3 coding DNA: TGTGCCAGCAGCTTTGGACAGGGATCCTACGAGCAGTACTTC.

V is TRBV19 and J is TRBJ2-7, with 13 bases fitting TRBD2. Germline V gene data show CDR1 as LNHDA and CDR2 as SQIVND (reference sequence). The CDR3 has 16 residues. V was pared by 5 bases and J by 7 bases, with 11 bases of the junction left unmatched. The CDR3 region is CASSVLLAGGPGEQYF. CDR3 bases: TGTGCCAGTAGTGTACTACTAGCGGGAGGGCCGGGGGAGCAGTACTTC.

The V gene is TRBV29-1, the J gene TRBJ2-5; no clear D gene. The CDR3 is 11 amino acids. Germline-derived CDR1 and CDR2 are SQVTM and ANQGSEA. The V gene lost 7 bases and the J gene lost 2 bases, with 8 bases spanning the gap. The CDR3 loop reads CSGVGQETQYF. The CDR3 coding sequence is TGCAGCGGGGTTGGTCAAGAGACCCAGTACTTC.

The chain couples TRBV5-1 to TRBJ2-1; D is undetermined. The germline gives CDR1 SGHRS, CDR2 YFSETQ. This CDR3 has 15 amino acids. The V end lost 7 bases, the J end lost 0 bases, and 14 bases lay between the germline ends. The CDR3 reads CASAVSVSSYNEQFF. The CDR3 nucleotides read TGCGCCAGCGCGGTGAGCGTTAGCTCCTACAATGAGCAGTTCTTC.

This chain joins TRBV6-6 and TRBJ2-3; D is undetermined. Trimming left V 2 bases short and J 0 bases short, with 6 bases between. Per the germline V gene, CDR1 is MNHNY and CDR2 is SVGAGI (reference sequence). This CDR3 spans 14 amino acids. The chain's CDR3 is CASSYVSSTDTQYF. In DNA, the CDR3 is TGTGCCAGCAGTTACGTTTCGAGCACAGATACGCAGTATTTT.

The V gene is TRBV11-2, the J gene TRBJ2-5, with a possible D match to TRBD1 (6 bases). The germline V gene has CDR1 SGHAT and CDR2 FQNNGV. The CDR3 spans 14 residues. V lost 4 bases and J 1 base, leaving 10 bases between the germline ends. CDR3 protein: CASSSWTVQETQYF. The CDR3 bases are TGTGCCAGCAGCTCGTGGACAGTCCAAGAGACCCAGTACTTC.

This clone was found once. The V call is TRBV7-8, the J call TRBJ2-7, with 9 bases aligning to TRBD1. The CDR3 runs 15 residues. The trim removed 0 bases at V and 5 bases at J, leaving 5 bases unmatched. The germline V gene has CDR1 SGHVS and CDR2 FQNEAQ. The chain's CDR3 is CASSLAGTGKHEQYF. CDR3 coding DNA: TGTGCCAGCAGCTTAGCCGGGACAGGGAAACACGAGCAGTACTTC.

The V gene is TRBV6-6, the J gene TRBJ2-1; no firm D call. The germline gives CDR1 MNHNY, CDR2 SVGAGI (reference sequence). The CDR3 runs 15 residues. The germline V and J ends were trimmed by 7 bases and 2 bases, with 15 bases remaining between them. The CDR3 sequence: CASIPTRPTYNEQFF. In DNA, the CDR3 is TGTGCCAGCATACCGACTCGTCCGACCTACAATGAGCAGTTCTTC.

This chain connects TRBV6-5 to TRBJ2-5, with D uncertain. The CDR3 totals 12 residues. Trimming removed 6 bases from V and 4 bases from J, with 9 bases in between. From germline, CDR1 is MNHEY and CDR2 SVGAGI. In DNA form, the CDR3 reads TGTGCCAGCAGGTCAGGCTCAGAGACCCAGTACTTC. Its translation is CASRSGSETQYF.

The chain carries TRBV5-1 and TRBJ2-7; a weak D match, TRBD2 (6 bases). CDR1 is SGHRS, CDR2 YFSETQ, per germline. V lost 1 base and J 0 bases, leaving 20 bases between the germline ends. This CDR3 has 18 residues. The chain's CDR3 is CASSLRANLATNSYEQYF. DNA for the CDR3: TGCGCCAGCAGCTTGAGGGCTAATCTAGCGACCAACTCCTACGAGCAGTACTTC. Drawing the rest from reference TRBV5-1 and TRBJ2-7, the complete variable domain is KAGVTQTPRYLIKTRGQQVTLSCSPISGHRSVSWYQQTPGQGLQFLFEYFSETQRNKGNFPGRFSGRQFSNSRSEMNVSTLELGDSALYLCASSLRANLATNSYEQYFGPGTRLTVT.

The genes are TRBV7-2 and TRBJ2-1, with TRBD2 identical over 10 bases. Germline V CDR1 and CDR2: SGHTA, FQGNSA. Trimming removed 3 bases from V and 4 bases from J; junction bases left unmatched: 3. The CDR3 extends over 15 amino acids. The CDR3 coding sequence is TGTGCCAGCAGCTTTGGAGCGGGAGGGTACAATGAGCAGTTCTTC. Its protein is CASSFGAGGYNEQFF.

The V gene is TRBV18, the J gene TRBJ2-5; 7 bases match TRBD2. The CDR3 runs 14 residues. The V gene end was trimmed by 6 bases and the J gene end by 3 bases; junction bases not matched to a gene: 7. Germline-derived CDR1 and CDR2 are KGHSH and LQKENI. CDR3 sequence (DNA): TGTGCCAGCTCTCCCTTCGCGGGAGAAGAGACCCAGTACTTC. This translates into CASSPFAGEETQYF.

The chain recombines TRBV29-1 with TRBJ2-5; D could derive from TRBD1 or TRBD2 (5 bases each). V lost 3 bases and J 4 bases, leaving 12 bases between the germline ends. Germline V gene sequence: CDR1 SQVTM, CDR2 ANQGSEA. The CDR3 contains 13 residues. The CDR3 protein is CSVETSGLETQYF. CDR3 DNA sequence: TGCAGCGTTGAGACGTCGGGGCTAGAGACCCAGTACTTC.

The J gene is TRBJ2-3, the V gene TRBV6-5, with D possibly being TRBD2 (6 bases). CDR3 length: 14 amino acids. Germline values: CDR1 MNHEY, CDR2 SVGAGI. V lost 6 bases to trimming and J lost 5 bases, with 15 bases between them. DNA of the CDR3: TGTGCCAGCAGCCGGTCAGCGGGCGGAGATACGCAGTATTTT. Its protein product is CASSRSAGGDTQYF.

This CDR3 reads CASSRVAGLANEQYF. The DNA of the CDR3 is TGCGCCAGCAGCCGAGTAGCGGGATTGGCAAACGAGCAGTACTTC. V is TRBV4-3 and J is TRBJ2-7, with 8 bases matching TRBD2. Per germline, CDR1 LGHNA and CDR2 YSLEER. The CDR3 sequence is 15 residues long. The V gene end was trimmed by 4 bases and the J gene end by 5 bases; junction bases not matched to a gene: 10.